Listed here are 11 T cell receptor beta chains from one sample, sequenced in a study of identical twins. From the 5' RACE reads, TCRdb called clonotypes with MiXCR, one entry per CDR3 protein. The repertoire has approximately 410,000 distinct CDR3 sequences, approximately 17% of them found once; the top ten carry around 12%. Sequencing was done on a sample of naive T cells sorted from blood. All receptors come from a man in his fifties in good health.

The CDR3 protein is CATQERDYGYTF. The CDR3 bases are TGTGCCACACAGGAGAGGGACTATGGCTACACCTTC. The chain is built from TRBV6-5 and TRBJ1-2, with a weak D call TRBD1 (5 bases). CDR1 is MNHEY and CDR2 is SVGAGI in the germline V gene. V was shortened by 10 bases and J by 3 bases, with 12 bases between the two germline ends. This CDR3 contains 12 residues.

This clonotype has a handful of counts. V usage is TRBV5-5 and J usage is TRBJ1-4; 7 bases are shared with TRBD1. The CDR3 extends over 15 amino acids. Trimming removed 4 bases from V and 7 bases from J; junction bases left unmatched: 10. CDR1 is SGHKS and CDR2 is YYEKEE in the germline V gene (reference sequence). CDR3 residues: CASSGTQGMGEKLFF. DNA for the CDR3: TGTGCCAGCAGCGGAACACAGGGGATGGGTGAAAAACTGTTTTTT.

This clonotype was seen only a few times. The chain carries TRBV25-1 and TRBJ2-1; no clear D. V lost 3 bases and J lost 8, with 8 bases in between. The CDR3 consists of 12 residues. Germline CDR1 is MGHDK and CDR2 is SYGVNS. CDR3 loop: CASSDIAHEQFF. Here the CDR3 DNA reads TGTGCCAGCAGTGACATAGCTCATGAGCAGTTCTTC.

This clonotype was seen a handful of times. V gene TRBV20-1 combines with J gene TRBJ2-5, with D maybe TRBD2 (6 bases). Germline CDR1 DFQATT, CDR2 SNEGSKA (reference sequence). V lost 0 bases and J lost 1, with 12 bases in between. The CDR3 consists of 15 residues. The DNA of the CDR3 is TGCAGTGCTAGAGATCTAGCGAAAGCCCAAGAGACCCAGTACTTC. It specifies CSARDLAKAQETQYF.

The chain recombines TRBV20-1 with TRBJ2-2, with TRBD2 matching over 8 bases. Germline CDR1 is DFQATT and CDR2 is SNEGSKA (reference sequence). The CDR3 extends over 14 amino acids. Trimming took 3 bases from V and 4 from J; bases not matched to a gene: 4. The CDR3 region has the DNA TGCAGTGCTAGGGGGACTAGTTTCACCGGGGAGCTGTTTTTT. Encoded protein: CSARGTSFTGELFF.

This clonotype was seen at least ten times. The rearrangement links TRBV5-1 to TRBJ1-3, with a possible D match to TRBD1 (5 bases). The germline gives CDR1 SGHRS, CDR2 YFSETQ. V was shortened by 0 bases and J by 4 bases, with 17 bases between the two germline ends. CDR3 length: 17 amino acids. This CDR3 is CASSLDGRAELGNTIYF. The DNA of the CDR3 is TGCGCCAGCAGCTTGGATGGCAGGGCGGAATTAGGAAACACCATATATTTT.

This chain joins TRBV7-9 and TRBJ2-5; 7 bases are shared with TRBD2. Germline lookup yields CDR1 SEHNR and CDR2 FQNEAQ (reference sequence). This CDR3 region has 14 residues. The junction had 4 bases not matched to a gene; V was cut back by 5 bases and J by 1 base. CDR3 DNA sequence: TGTGCCAGCAGCCGTCGGGGGGTCCAAGAGACCCAGTACTTC. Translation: CASSRRGVQETQYF. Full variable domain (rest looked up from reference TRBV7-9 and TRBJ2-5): DTGVSQNPRHKITKRGQNVTFRCDPISEHNRLYWYRQTLGQGPEFLTYFQNEAQLEKSRLLSDRFSAERPKGSFSTLEIQRTEQGDSAMYLCASSRRGVQETQYFGPGTRLLVL.

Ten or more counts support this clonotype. CDR3 loop: CAISALWQGSTDTQYF. The CDR3 DNA follows: TGTGCCATCAGTGCCCTATGGCAGGGGAGCACAGATACGCAGTATTTT. The rearrangement uses TRBV10-3 and TRBJ2-3, with D perhaps matching TRBD1 (6 bases). Trimming left V 4 bases short and J 0 bases short, with 14 bases between. The CDR3 has 16 amino acids. Germline V lookup: CDR1 ENHRY, CDR2 SYGVKD.

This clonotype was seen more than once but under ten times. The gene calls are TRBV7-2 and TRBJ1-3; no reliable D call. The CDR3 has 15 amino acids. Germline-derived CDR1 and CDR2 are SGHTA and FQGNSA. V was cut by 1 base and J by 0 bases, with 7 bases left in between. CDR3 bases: TGTGCCAGCAGCTTAGGACGGACCTCTGGAAACACCATATATTTT. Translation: CASSLGRTSGNTIYF.

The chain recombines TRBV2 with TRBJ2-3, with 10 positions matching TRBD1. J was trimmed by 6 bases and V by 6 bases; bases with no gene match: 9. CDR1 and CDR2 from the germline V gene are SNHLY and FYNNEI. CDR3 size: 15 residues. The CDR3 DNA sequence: TGTGCCAGCAGACTCCGGGACAGGGGATCGGATACGCAGTATTTT. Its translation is CASRLRDRGSDTQYF.

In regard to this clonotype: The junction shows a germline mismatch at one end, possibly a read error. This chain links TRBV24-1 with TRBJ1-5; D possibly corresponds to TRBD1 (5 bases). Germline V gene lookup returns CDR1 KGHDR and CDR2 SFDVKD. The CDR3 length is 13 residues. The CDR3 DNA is TGTGCCCCCAGTGAACAGGGCAATCAGCCCCAGCATTTT. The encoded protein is CAPSEQGNQPQHF.